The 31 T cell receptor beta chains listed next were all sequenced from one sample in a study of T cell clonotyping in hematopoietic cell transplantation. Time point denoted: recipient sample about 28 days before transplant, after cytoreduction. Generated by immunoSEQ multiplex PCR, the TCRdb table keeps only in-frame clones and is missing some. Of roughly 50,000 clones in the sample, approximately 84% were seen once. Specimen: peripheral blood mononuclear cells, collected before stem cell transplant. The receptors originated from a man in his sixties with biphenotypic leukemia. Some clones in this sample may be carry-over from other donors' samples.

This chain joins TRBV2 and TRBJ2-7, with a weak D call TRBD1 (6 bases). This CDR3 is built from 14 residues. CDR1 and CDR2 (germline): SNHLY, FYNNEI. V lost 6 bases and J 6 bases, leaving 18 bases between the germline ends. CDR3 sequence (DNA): TGTGCCAGCAGCCAACAGGGACCCTACGGCGAGCAGTACTTC. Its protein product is CASSQQGPYGEQYF. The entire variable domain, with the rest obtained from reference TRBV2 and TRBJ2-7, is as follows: EPEVTQTPSHQVTQMGQEVILRCVPISNHLYFYWYRQILGQKVEFLVSFYNNEISEKSEIFDDQFSVERPDGSNFTLKIRSTKLEDSAMYFCASSQQGPYGEQYFGPGTRLTVT.

For the CDR3, the DNA is TGTGCCAGTAGTTTACATCCGCATGAGCAGTTCTTC. This encodes CASSLHPHEQFF. The chain is built from TRBV19 and TRBJ2-1; D is unclear. In germline, CDR1 is LNHDA, CDR2 SQIVND (reference sequence). The CDR3 spans 12 residues. Trimming took off 5 bases at V and 8 bases at J, with 10 bases between the two ends.

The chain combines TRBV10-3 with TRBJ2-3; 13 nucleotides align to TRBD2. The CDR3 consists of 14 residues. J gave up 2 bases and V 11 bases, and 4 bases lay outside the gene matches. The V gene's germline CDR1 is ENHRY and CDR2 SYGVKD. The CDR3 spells CASGLAGDTDTQYF. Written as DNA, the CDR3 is TGTGCCTCCGGACTAGCGGGAGACACAGATACGCAGTATTTT.

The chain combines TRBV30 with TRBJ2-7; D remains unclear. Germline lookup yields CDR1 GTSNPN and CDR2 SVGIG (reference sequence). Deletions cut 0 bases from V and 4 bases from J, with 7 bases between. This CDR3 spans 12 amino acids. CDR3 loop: CAWSVTGYEQYF. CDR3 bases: TGTGCCTGGAGTGTCACCGGGTACGAGCAGTACTTC.

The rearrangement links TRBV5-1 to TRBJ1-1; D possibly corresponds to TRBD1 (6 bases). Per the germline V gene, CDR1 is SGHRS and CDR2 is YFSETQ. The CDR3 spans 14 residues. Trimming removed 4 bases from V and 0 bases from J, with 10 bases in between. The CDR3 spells CASSPGQVNTEAFF. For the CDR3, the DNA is TGCGCCAGCAGCCCGGGACAAGTGAACACTGAAGCTTTCTTT. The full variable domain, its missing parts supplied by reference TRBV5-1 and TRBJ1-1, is KAGVTQTPRYLIKTRGQQVTLSCSPISGHRSVSWYQQTPGQGLQFLFEYFSETQRNKGNFPGRFSGRQFSNSRSEMNVSTLELGDSALYLCASSPGQVNTEAFFGQGTRLTVV.

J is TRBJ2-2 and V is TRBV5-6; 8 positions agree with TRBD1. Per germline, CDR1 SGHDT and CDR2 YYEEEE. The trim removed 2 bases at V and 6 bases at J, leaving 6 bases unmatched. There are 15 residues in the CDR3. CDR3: CASSFGQGESGELFF. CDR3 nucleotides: TGTGCCAGCAGCTTTGGACAGGGCGAATCCGGGGAGCTGTTTTTT.

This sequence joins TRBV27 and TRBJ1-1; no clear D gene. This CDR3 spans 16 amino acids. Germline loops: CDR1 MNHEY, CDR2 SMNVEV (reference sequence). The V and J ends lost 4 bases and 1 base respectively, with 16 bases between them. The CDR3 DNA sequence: TGTGCCAGCAGTTCCACCCCCCCGGACTGGAACACTGAAGCTTTCTTT. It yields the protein CASSSTPPDWNTEAFF.

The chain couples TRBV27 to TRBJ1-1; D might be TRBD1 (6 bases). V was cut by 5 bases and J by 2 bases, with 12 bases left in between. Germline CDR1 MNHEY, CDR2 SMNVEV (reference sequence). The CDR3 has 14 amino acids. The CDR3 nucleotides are TGTGCCAGCAGTCCGGAGGGGGTAAACACTGAAGCTTTCTTT. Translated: CASSPEGVNTEAFF.

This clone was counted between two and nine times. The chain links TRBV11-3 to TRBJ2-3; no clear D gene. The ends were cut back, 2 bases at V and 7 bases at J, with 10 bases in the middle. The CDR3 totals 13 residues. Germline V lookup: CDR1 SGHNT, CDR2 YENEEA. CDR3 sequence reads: CASSLSDANTQYF. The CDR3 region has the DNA TGTGCCAGCAGCTTATCTGACGCAAATACGCAGTATTTT.

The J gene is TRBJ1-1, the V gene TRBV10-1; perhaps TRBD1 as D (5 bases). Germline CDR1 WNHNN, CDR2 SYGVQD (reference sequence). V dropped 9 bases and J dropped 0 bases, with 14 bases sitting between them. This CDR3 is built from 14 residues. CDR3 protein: CARVGTDMNTEAFF. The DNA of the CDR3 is TGCGCCAGAGTCGGGACGGACATGAACACTGAAGCTTTCTTT.

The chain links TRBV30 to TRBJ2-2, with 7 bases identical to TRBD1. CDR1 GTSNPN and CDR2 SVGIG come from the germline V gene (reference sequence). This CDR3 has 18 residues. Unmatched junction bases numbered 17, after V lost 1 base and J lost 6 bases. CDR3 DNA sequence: TGTGCCTGGAGTGCCTTGACAGGGTACCGGACGGGCGCCGGGGAGCTGTTTTTT. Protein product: CAWSALTGYRTGAGELFF. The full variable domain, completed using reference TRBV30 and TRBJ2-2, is SQTIHQWPATLVQPVGSPLSLECTVEGTSNPNLYWYRQAAGRGLQLLFYSVGIGQISSEVPQNLSASRPQDRQFILSSKKLLLSDSGFYLCAWSALTGYRTGAGELFFGEGSRLTVL.

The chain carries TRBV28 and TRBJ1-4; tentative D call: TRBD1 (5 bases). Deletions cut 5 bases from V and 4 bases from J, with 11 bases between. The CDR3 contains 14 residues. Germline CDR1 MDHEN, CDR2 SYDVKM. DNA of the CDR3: TGTGCCAGCAGTACAGACAGTGGTAATGAAAAACTGTTTTTT. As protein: CASSTDSGNEKLFF.

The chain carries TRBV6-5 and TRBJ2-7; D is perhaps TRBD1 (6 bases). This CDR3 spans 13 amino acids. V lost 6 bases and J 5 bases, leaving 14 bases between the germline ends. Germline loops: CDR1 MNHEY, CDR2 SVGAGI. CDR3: CASRRQANHEQYF. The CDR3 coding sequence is TGTGCCAGCAGGCGACAGGCCAACCACGAGCAGTACTTC.

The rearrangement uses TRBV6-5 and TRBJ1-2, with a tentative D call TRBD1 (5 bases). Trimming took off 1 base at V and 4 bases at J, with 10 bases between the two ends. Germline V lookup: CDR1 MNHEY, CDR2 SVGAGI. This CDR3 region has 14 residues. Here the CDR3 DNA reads TGTGCCAGCAGTTACTGGGCGGGACCCTATGGCTACACCTTC. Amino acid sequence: CASSYWAGPYGYTF.

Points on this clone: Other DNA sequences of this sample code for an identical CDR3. This CDR3 is CASSRNTEAFF. The CDR3 bases are TGTGCCAGCAGTCGAAACACTGAAGCTTTCTTT. The V call is TRBV6-5, the J call TRBJ1-1; D unclear. Germline lookup yields CDR1 MNHEY and CDR2 SVGAGI. Trimming cost V 5 bases and J 2 bases, with 3 bases left between them. The CDR3 consists of 11 residues.

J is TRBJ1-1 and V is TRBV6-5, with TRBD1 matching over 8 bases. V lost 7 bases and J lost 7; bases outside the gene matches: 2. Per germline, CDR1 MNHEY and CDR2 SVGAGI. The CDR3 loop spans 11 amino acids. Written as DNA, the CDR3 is TGTGCCAGCATCGGACAGGGTGAAGCTTTCTTT. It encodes CASIGQGEAFF.

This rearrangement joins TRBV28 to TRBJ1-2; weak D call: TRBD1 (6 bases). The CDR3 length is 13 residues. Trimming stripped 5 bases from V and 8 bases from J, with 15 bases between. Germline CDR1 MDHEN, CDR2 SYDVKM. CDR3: CASSPQGRVGYTF. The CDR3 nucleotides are TGTGCCAGCAGTCCTCAGGGGAGGGTAGGCTACACCTTC.

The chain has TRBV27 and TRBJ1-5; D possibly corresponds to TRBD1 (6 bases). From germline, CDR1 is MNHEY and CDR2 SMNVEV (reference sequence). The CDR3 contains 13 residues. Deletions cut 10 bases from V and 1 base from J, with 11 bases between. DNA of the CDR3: TGTGCCACCCGGGACAACAGCAATCAGCCCCAGCATTTT. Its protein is CATRDNSNQPQHF.

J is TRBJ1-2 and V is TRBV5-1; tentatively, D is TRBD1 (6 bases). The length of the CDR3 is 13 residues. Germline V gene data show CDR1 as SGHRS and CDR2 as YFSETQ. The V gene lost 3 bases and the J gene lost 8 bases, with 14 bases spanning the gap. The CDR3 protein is CASSSTGQEGYTF. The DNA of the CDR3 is TGCGCCAGCAGCTCGACAGGCCAAGAGGGCTACACCTTC.

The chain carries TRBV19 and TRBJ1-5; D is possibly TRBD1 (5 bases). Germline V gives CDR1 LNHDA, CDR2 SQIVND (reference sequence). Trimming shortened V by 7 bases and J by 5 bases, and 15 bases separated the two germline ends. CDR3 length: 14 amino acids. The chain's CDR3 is CASNPRGVDQPQHF. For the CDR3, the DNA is TGTGCCAGTAACCCTCGAGGGGTTGATCAGCCCCAGCATTTT. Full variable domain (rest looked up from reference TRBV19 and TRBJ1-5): DGGITQSPKYLFRKEGQNVTLSCEQNLNHDAMYWYRQDPGQGLRLIYYSQIVNDFQKGDIAEGYSVSREKKESFPLTVTSAQKNPTAFYLCASNPRGVDQPQHFGDGTRLSIL.

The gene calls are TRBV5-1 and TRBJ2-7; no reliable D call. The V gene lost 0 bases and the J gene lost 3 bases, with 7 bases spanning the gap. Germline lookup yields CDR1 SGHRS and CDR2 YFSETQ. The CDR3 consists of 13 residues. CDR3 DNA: TGCGCCAGCAGCTTGGGGCCACGCTACGAGCAGTACTTC. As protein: CASSLGPRYEQYF.

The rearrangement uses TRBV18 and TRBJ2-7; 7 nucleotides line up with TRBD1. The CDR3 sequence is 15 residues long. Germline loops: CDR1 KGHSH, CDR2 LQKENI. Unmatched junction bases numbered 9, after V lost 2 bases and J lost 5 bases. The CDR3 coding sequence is TGTGCCAGCTCACCATCCCGGTCAGACAGGGACGAGCAGTACTTC. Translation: CASSPSRSDRDEQYF. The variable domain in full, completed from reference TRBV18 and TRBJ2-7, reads NAGVMQNPRHLVRRRGQEARLRCSPMKGHSHVYWYRQLPEEGLKFMVYLQKENIIDESGMPKERFSAEFPKEGPSILRIQQVVRGDSAAYFCASSPSRSDRDEQYFGPGTRLTVT.

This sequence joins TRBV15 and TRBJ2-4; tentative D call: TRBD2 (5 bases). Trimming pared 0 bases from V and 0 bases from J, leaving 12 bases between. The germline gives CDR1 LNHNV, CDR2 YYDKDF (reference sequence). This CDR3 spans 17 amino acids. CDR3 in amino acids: CATSRDEGEIAKNIQYF. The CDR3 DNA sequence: TGTGCCACCAGCAGAGATGAGGGAGAGATAGCCAAAAACATTCAGTACTTC. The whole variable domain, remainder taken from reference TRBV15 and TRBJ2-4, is DAMVIQNPRYQVTQFGKPVTLSCSQTLNHNVMYWYQQKSSQAPKLLFHYYDKDFNNEADTPDNFQSRRPNTSFCFLDIRSPGLGDTAMYLCATSRDEGEIAKNIQYFGAGTRLSVL.

The CDR3 here is CASSPDQQPQHF. The CDR3 DNA reads TGTGCCAGCAGTCCCGACCAGCAGCCCCAGCATTTT. The chain is built from TRBV28 and TRBJ1-5, with D uncertain. Deletions cut 5 bases from V and 7 bases from J, with 9 bases between. CDR3 length: 12 residues. The germline CDR1 and CDR2 sequences are MDHEN and SYDVKM.

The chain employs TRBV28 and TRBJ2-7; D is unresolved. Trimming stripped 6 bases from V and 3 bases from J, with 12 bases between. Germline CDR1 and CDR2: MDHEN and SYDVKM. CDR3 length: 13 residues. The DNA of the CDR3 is TGTGCCAGCAGCCCCCGAGATAGCTACGAGCAGTACTTC. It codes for CASSPRDSYEQYF.

The CDR3 DNA follows: TGTGCCAGTAGTCGGCGGAGGGACGACTATGGCTACACCTTC. Its protein product is CASSRRRDDYGYTF. This chain joins TRBV19 and TRBJ1-2, with a tentative D call TRBD1 (5 bases). Germline V gene lookup returns CDR1 LNHDA and CDR2 SQIVND (reference sequence). Trimming removed 5 bases at V and 3 bases at J, with 13 bases between. The CDR3 is made up of 14 amino acids. Looking up the rest from reference TRBV19 and TRBJ1-2 gives the full variable domain: DGGITQSPKYLFRKEGQNVTLSCEQNLNHDAMYWYRQDPGQGLRLIYYSQIVNDFQKGDIAEGYSVSREKKESFPLTVTSAQKNPTAFYLCASSRRRDDYGYTFGSGTRLTVV.

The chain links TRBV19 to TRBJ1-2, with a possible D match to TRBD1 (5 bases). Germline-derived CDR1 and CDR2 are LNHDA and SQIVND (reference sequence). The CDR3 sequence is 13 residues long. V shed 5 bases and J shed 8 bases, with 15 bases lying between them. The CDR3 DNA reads TGTGCCAGTAGTTTTAGGGGATCTGGGGGCTACACCTTC. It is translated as CASSFRGSGGYTF.

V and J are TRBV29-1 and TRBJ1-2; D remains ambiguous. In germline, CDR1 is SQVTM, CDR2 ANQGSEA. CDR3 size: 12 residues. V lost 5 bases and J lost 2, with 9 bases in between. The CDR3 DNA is TGCAGCGTTCAAGGGAGCAACTATGGCTACACCTTC. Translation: CSVQGSNYGYTF. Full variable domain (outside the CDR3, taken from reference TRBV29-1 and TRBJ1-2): SAVISQKPSRDICQRGTSLTIQCQVDSQVTMMFWYRQQPGQSLTLIATANQGSEATYESGFVIDKFPISRPNLTFSTLTVSNMSPEDSSIYLCSVQGSNYGYTFGSGTRLTVV.

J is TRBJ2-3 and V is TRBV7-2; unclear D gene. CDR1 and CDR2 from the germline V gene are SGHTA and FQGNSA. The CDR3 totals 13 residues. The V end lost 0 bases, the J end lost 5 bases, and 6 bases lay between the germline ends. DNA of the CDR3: TGTGCCAGCAGCTTAGCGTTGCGAGATACGCAGTATTTT. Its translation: CASSLALRDTQYF.

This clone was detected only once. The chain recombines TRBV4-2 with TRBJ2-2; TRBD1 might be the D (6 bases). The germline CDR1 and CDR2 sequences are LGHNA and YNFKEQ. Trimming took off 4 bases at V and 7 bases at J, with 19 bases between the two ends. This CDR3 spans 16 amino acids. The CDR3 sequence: CASSLSGGGEVGELFF. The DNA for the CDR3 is TGTGCCAGCAGCCTTTCCGGTGGGGGCGAAGTCGGGGAGCTGTTTTTT.

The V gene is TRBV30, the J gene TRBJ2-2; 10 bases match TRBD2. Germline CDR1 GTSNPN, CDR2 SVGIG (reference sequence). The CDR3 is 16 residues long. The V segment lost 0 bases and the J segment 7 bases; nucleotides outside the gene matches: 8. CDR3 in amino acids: CAWSVRSSGSHGELFF. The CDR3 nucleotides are TGTGCCTGGAGTGTACGTTCTAGCGGGAGTCACGGGGAGCTGTTTTTT.